This T cell receptor (beta chain) was sequenced during a study of CD8 T cells in Susac syndrome. TCR beta was sequenced from blood CD8+ and CD4+ T cells. The V end was cut by 5 bases, the J end by 4 bases, with 11 bases between. The CDR3 sequence is 13 residues long. Looked up from germline, CDR1 is SEHNR and CDR2 is FQNEAQ (reference sequence). Reverse transcription of about 0.5 to 1 ug RNA used random hexamers. The authors amplified TCR beta CDR3 across 54 Vbeta and 13 Jbeta using immunoSEQ multiplex PCR. In TCRdb, the immunoSEQ multiplex PCR reads were re-called with MiXCR into one record per CDR3 protein. Among some 400,000 distinct CDR3 sequences listed, around 85% were seen once.

This TCR was recovered from a human donor with multiple sclerosis. Material for sequencing was CD8+ T cells from PBMCs. The rearrangement links TRBV7-9 to TRBJ1-1, with a weak D call TRBD1 (5 bases). The CDR3 here is CASSPTAPTEAFF. CDR3 bases: TGTGCCAGCAGCCCGACAGCTCCCACTGAAGCTTTCTTT. The full variable domain, in which reference TRBV7-9 and TRBJ1-1 provide the parts outside the CDR3, is DTGVSQNPRHKITKRGQNVTFRCDPISEHNRLYWYRQTLGQGPEFLTYFQNEAQLEKSRLLSDRFSAERPKGSFSTLEIQRTEQGDSAMYLCASSPTAPTEAFFGQGTRLTVV.